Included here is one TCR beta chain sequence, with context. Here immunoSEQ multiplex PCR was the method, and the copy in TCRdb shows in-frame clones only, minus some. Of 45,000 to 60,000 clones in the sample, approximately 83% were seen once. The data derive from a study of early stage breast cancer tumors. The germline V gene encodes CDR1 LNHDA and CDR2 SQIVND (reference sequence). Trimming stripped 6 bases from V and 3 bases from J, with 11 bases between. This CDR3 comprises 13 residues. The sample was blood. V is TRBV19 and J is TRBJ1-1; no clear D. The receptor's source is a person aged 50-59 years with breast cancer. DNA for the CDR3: TGTGCCAGTAGCCTAACGGGGTACACTGAAGCTTTCTTT. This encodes CASSLTGYTEAFF. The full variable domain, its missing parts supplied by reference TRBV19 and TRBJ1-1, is DGGITQSPKYLFRKEGQNVTLSCEQNLNHDAMYWYRQDPGQGLRLIYYSQIVNDFQKGDIAEGYSVSREKKESFPLTVTSAQKNPTAFYLCASSLTGYTEAFFGQGTRLTVV.